This T cell receptor (beta chain) stems from a study of beta chain features in type 1 diabetes (dated by TCRdb to 2017 to 2018). Broadly, across the study: Mean age, gender distribution, total cell number and subset yield did not differ between patients and healthy donors. Regulatory and stem cell-like memory subsets were obtained from only 8 patients and about eight healthy donors, while naive and central memory subsets were obtained from all 28 donors. A total of 100 million to 140 million sorted cells were examined across all samples, and the number of cells per subset was strongly correlated with RNA yield. The study compared the TCRB repertoires of sorted circulating CD4+ T cell subsets in recently diagnosed type 1 diabetes patients with those in matched healthy donors.

What the research found in general, with its limitations: HLA sub-analyses involved small numbers of individuals, so any influence of HLA type on TCRB rearrangement remained unresolved. Because cDNA rather than genomic DNA was sequenced, highly expressing activated cells could have been over-represented, although no difference in activation and CD3 levels was found between groups. Patients with type 1 diabetes made fewer insertions and deleted more nucleotides at VDJ recombination sites, implying thymic rearrangement abnormalities. Shorter templates might have been favored by PCR, but patient and control samples were amplified and corrected together, so both groups would have been affected equally by any skew. Naive, central memory and regulatory TCRB repertoires appeared to be more alike among patients than among healthy donors. In all four CD4+ subsets, TCRB CDR3 length was moderately but significantly shorter in type 1 diabetes patients.

The entire amount of isolated RNA was reverse transcribed using the High Capacity cDNA Reverse Transcription Kit, so the sequenced TCRB transcripts were expressed ones. Naive, central memory and regulatory T cell samples underwent deep immunoSEQ sequencing, averaging around 3.7 million total reads per sample. Sorted cells were lysed in RLT buffer and RNA was extracted with DNase-treated RNeasy Micro or Mini kits, depending on cell number. Each cell subset was processed separately to prevent cross-contamination, with patient and healthy donor samples processed together. Using the immunoSEQ multiplex PCR, TCRB sequences were amplified from cDNA into 87-bp fragments spanning the CDR3 region. Amplicons were sequenced on the Illumina HiSeq platform. For the original study's pipeline: Synthetic template baselines were used to correct PCR bias computationally, reads within Hamming distance 2 were collapsed, and singletons that could not be merged were discarded. Reads were aligned against IMGT to assign V, D and J genes, CDR3 length and insertions or deletions at six rearrangement sites. Within each subset, clonotype counts were normalized to sorted cell number, after which true diversity and Gini coefficients were computed with the tcR R package. The overlap coefficient, calculated on TCRB nucleotide sequences, was used to measure repertoire sharing. Out-of-frame TCRB sequences from naive cells were analyzed to stand in for the pre-selection repertoire. TCRdb holds this immuneACCESS table with in-frame rearrangements only. Some clones are missing; in checked studies, unresolved V genes explain under half, and the rest has no known cause. The DNA gave D and trimming, while V, J and clone size come from that table. For this sample the table gives roughly 700,000 clones, of which 10% to 15% were detected only once. The leading ten clones occupy approximately 0.02% of the sample.

From each donor, a single peripheral blood sample of 90 to 150 mL on average was drawn into heparinised tubes. Using a panel that included CD45RO, CCR7, CD25, CD127, CD95 and CD27, naive, central memory, regulatory and stem cell-like memory CD4+ T cells were sorted on a BD FACSAria II. All sorted populations exceeded 95% purity. Right away, PBMCs were isolated by Lymphoprep density gradient centrifugation and were stained directly, with no culture step. So that batch effects would be minimized, each experiment stained and sorted samples in pairs, pairing one healthy donor with one patient. CDR1 and CDR2 are drawn from the germline V gene (reference sequence): MNHEY, SMNVEV. Including the terminal cysteine and phenylalanine, the CDR3 comprises 13 residues. CDR3 DNA is the only sequence kept; it has 39 bases, read in frame from the first base. The junction carries 5 bases between V and J, which are trimmed by 5 bases and 0 bases respectively.

On this clone itself: What antigen it recognizes has not been identified. No per-base quality is available; no much larger clone lies one base away.

Sequencing was carried out using naive CD4+ T cells from blood. The cell subset or site label, read with the paper, signifies: true naive CD4+ T cells. This receptor chain uses TRBV27 and TRBJ1-5, with the identity of the D gene unclear. The origin of this receptor is a man in his late teens or twenties with type 1 diabetes. CDR3 protein: CASSPNSNQPQHF. DNA sequence: TGTGCCAGCAGTCCCAATAGCAATCAGCCCCAGCATTTT.